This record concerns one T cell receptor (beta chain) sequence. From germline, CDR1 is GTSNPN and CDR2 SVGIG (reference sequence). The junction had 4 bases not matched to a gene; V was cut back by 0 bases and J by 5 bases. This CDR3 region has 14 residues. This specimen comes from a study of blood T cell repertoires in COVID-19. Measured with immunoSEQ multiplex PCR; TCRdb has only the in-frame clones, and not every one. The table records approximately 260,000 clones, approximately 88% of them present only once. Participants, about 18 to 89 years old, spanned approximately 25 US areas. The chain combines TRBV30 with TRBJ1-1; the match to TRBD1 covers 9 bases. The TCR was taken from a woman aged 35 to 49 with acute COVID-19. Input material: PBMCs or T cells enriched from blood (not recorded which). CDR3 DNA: TGTGCCTGGAGTGTGGGGACAGGGTGGACTGAAGCTTTCTTT. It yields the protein CAWSVGTGWTEAFF.